This T cell receptor beta chain was captured in a study of T cells in Graves' hyperthyroidism and ophthalmopathy. This clonotype came up a few times. Its target is not known. Points from the study as a whole: The model anticipated ophthalmopathy a median about 6.5 months pre-onset. From stable hyperthyroidism, ophthalmopathy was separated by a 13 V-J model.

The CDR3 extends over 16 amino acids. Germline V lookup: CDR1 MGHDK, CDR2 SYGVNS. The ends were cut back, 8 bases at V and 0 bases at J, with 17 bases in the middle. Hyperthyroidism, newly diagnosed and lasting under 2 months, affected patients aged 18 to 65. From RNA transcripts, TCR beta CDR3 regions were amplified. During a first-round RT-PCR of the TCR CDR3, the HTBI primer set was used. TCRdb reanalysed the multiplex PCR reads using MiXCR and keeps one entry per CDR3 protein. The sample lists about 610,000 distinct CDR3 sequences, just over 45% occurring once. The rearrangement uses TRBV25-1 and TRBJ1-3; D ambiguous. Sequencing was carried out using peripheral blood or thyroid tissue (not recorded which). This TCR came from a woman younger than 30 with Graves' hyperthyroidism. This CDR3 is CASSAVKGYSGNTIYF. CDR3 bases: TGTGCCAGCTCAGCAGTCAAGGGCTACTCTGGAAACACCATATATTTT.